This T cell receptor beta chain appears in the sequencing data of a study of T cell responses to AZD1222 COVID-19 vaccine. Whole-study results and caveats: Among those given AZD1222, only five or six were seropositive at baseline. Most donors were white British, females outnumbered males, and clonal diversity was possibly underestimated.

Produced via immunoSEQ multiplex PCR; TCRdb's table is partial and in-frame only. The sample lists 180,000 or so clones; 92% were seen once. CDR3 length: 13 residues. Germline assignment: CDR1 WNHNN and CDR2 SYGVQD (reference sequence). V lost 6 bases and J 6 bases, leaving 14 bases between the germline ends. Concerning this clone: The antigen is undetermined.

V is TRBV10-1 and J is TRBJ1-1; maybe TRBD1 (6 bases). The starting material was peripheral blood, obtained 28 days after the second AZD1222 dose. The TCR was taken from an adult who received the AZD1222 COVID-19 vaccine. In DNA form, the CDR3 reads TGCGCCAGCAGAAGGAGGACAGACGCTGAAGCTTTCTTT. This gives the protein CASRRRTDAEAFF.